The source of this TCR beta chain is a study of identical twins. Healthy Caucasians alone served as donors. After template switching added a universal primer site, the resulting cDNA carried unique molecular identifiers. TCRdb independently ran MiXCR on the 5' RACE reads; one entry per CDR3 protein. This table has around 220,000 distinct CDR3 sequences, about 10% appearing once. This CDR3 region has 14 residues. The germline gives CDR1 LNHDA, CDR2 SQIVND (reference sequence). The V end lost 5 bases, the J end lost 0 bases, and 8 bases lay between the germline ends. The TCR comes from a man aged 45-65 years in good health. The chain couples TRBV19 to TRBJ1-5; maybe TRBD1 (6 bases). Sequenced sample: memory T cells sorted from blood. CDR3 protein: CASSGGPSNQPQHF. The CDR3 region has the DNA TGTGCCAGTAGTGGGGGGCCTAGCAATCAGCCCCAGCATTTT.